This T cell receptor beta chain is from a study of CD8 T cells in Susac syndrome. Study conclusions and caveats: The study's TCR sequencing and HLA analysis drew on a certain number of individuals. That number was acknowledged as relatively small.

Concerning this clonotype: The target antigen is unknown.

The T cells that were sequenced for TCR beta were CD8+ and CD4+ cells from blood. Healthy donors constituted the control group, matched for age and sex. Random hexamers primed reverse transcription of 0.5 to 1 ug RNA. TCR beta CDR3 was amplified by immunoSEQ covering 54 Vbeta and 13 Jbeta. TCRdb reprocessed the immunoSEQ multiplex PCR reads with MiXCR, giving one entry per CDR3 protein. The table shows more than 75,000 distinct CDR3 sequences, with roughly 93% occurring only once. The V and J ends lost 7 bases and 0 bases, in that order; junction bases with no gene match: 3. Looked up from germline, CDR1 is SNHLY and CDR2 is FYNNEI. The CDR3 loop spans 14 amino acids.

The receptor was derived from a human donor in good health. The source material was CD8+ T cells from PBMCs. The chain uses TRBV2 and TRBJ1-3; 7 nucleotides line up with TRBD1. The CDR3 region is CASTGTDSGNTIYF. In DNA, the CDR3 is TGTGCCAGCACCGGGACAGACTCTGGAAACACCATATATTTT.